Listed here is a single T cell receptor beta chain. What it recognizes is unknown. Sequenced material consisted of expressed TCRB transcripts (all of the isolated RNA was reverse transcribed). TCRdb's copy holds only in-frame clones and misses some; the assay was immunoSEQ multiplex PCR. The table has 620,000 or so clones, about 14% seen once. This CDR3 contains 12 residues. CDR1 is GTSNPN, CDR2 SVGIG, per germline (reference sequence). Trimming removed 2 bases from V and 8 bases from J, with 9 bases in between. The data stem from a study of beta chain features in type 1 diabetes. Broader study findings: Among patients, naive, central memory and Treg TCRB repertoires appeared more similar than among healthy donors. PCR might preferentially amplify shorter templates, equally in patients and controls.

The chain employs TRBV30 and TRBJ1-4, with D unresolved. Sequenced sample: naive CD4+ T cells from blood. This clonotype originated in a man younger than 35 in good health. CDR3 nucleotide sequence: TGTGCCTGGAGTCTCGAAGGCGAAAAACTGTTTTTT. Its protein is CAWSLEGEKLFF.